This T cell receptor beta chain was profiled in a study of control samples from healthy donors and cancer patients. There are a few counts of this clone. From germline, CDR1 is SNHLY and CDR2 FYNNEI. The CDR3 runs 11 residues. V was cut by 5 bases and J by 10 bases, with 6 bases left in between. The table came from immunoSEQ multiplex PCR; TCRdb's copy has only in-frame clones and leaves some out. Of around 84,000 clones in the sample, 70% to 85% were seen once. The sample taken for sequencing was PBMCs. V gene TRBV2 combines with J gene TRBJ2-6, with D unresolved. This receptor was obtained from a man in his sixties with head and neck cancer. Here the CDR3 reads CASSYSNVLTF. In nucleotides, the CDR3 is TGTGCCAGCAGTTATAGTAACGTCCTGACTTTC.